What follows is one TCR beta chain and its context. The source of the sample is a study of T cell responses to AZD1222 COVID-19 vaccine. CDR3 length equals 14 residues. Trimming at V came to 5 bases and at J to 4 bases, leaving 7 bases not matched to a gene. The V gene's germline CDR1 is SGHTA and CDR2 FQGNSA. Produced via immunoSEQ multiplex PCR; TCRdb's table is partial and in-frame only. This repertoire shows hundreds of thousands of clones, about 92% found once; its top ten account for roughly 0.99%. The clonotype was recovered from an adult in good health. The chain employs TRBV7-2 and TRBJ1-2; 7 bases map to TRBD1. Source: peripheral blood, taken on day 0 of MenACWY control vaccination. In DNA form, the CDR3 reads TGTGCCAGCAGCAACGACAGGGTGAGCTATGGCTACACCTTC. Translated: CASSNDRVSYGYTF. Looking up the rest from reference TRBV7-2 and TRBJ1-2 gives the full variable domain: GAGVSQSPSNKVTEKGKDVELRCDPISGHTALYWYRQSLGQGLEFLIYFQGNSAPDKSGLPSDRFSAERTGGSVSTLTIQRTQQEDSAVYLCASSNDRVSYGYTFGSGTRLTVV.